This T cell receptor beta chain was recorded in a study of blood T cells in healthy people across ages. Of note for this clonotype: Antigen specificity is unknown.

All donors came from Russia, were Caucasian and healthy, and spanned ages roughly 6 to 100. Each donor's blood draw was 7.5 to 10 milliliters of peripheral blood. The CDR3 loop spans 13 amino acids. The V and J ends lost 6 bases and 2 bases respectively, with 14 bases between them. Germline assignment: CDR1 DFQATT and CDR2 SNEGSKA (reference sequence). Study-level points and caveats: More naive CD4+ cells and higher diversity were found in long-lived than in aged donors. The recorded TCR beta diversity per million T cells decreased in a roughly linear manner with age.

A J-beta primer mix and a sample-barcoded 5' primer were used in a second PCR of about 7 to 12 cycles. TCRdb reanalysed the 5' RACE reads using MiXCR and keeps one entry per CDR3 protein. Found here are over 600,000 distinct CDR3 sequences, 40% to 50% of them singletons; the top ten hold approximately 31%. The source material was blood. The receptor's source is a man at least 80 years old in good health. The chain uses TRBV20-1 and TRBJ2-7; D might be TRBD1 or TRBD2, each matching 5 bases. The CDR3 here is CSAARDRTYEQYF. The CDR3 DNA reads TGCAGTGCCGCCCGGGACCGTACCTACGAGCAGTACTTC.